Listed here are 4 T cell receptor beta chains from one sample, sequenced in a study of neurological immune-mediated disorders (dated by TCRdb to between 2017 and 2020). Receptor amplification or capture employed 5' RACE. Sequenced using an Illumina HiSeq 2500. Using fastp at Q25 and MiXCR, TCRdb reprocessed the public reads and kept productive beta chains. Rows are combined by CDR3 protein, so each entry shows the most common genes and DNA. The table for this sample lists 18,000 or so distinct CDR3 sequences; 27% of them were counted only once. Jointly, the top ten make up 30% to 40% of the sample. The sample consisted of PBMCs. These receptors came from a man in his forties or fifties with HTLV-1-associated myelopathy (HAM/TSP).

V gene TRBV20-1 combines with J gene TRBJ2-3, with unresolved D. CDR3 length: 13 amino acids. The ends were cut back, 3 bases at V and 15 bases at J, with 22 bases in the middle. Germline V gene lookup returns CDR1 DFQATT and CDR2 SNEGSKA (reference sequence). The CDR3: CSASGESTDKQYF. CDR3 nucleotide sequence: TGCAGTGCTAGTGGGGAATCCACAGATAAGCAATATTTT.

The CDR3 DNA follows: TGTGCCACCAGTGATAGAGGGGCGCACTCAGATACGCAGTATTTT. Translating gives CATSDRGAHSDTQYF. The V gene is TRBV24-1, the J gene TRBJ2-3; either TRBD1 or TRBD2 may fit D (5 bases each). Trimming took off 3 bases at V and 4 bases at J, with 13 bases between the two ends. The CDR3 has 15 residues. Germline V gives CDR1 KGHDR, CDR2 SFDVKD.

This clonotype was seen a handful of times. This sequence joins TRBV12-3 or TRBV12-4 and TRBJ2-7; a weak D match, TRBD2 (5 bases). The CDR3 is made up of 12 amino acids. V was shortened by 6 bases and J by 3 bases, with 9 bases between the two germline ends. The CDR3 DNA is TGTGCCAGCAGGCTAGCCCTCTACGAGCAGTACTTC. Its protein is CASRLALYEQYF.

The chain carries TRBV12-3 or TRBV12-4 and TRBJ1-1; perhaps TRBD1 as D (5 bases). The CDR3 length is 14 residues. V was cut by 5 bases and J by 4 bases, with 14 bases left in between. CDR3 in amino acids: CASSPGPGGTEAFF. CDR3 DNA: TGTGCCAGCAGTCCCGGACCGGGGGGCACTGAAGCTTTCTTT.